Reported below is one T cell receptor (beta chain). Donors in Cohort 3 counted as recovered after two negative PCRs, clearance, or symptom resolution. The CDR3 loop spans 14 amino acids. CDR1 is SGHRS, CDR2 YFSETQ, per germline. V lost 6 bases and J lost 3; bases outside the gene matches: 6. This entry belongs to a study of blood T cell repertoires in COVID-19. Across the study: Sample material is recorded as cDNA or gDNA derived from T cells, B-cell-depleted T cells, or PBMCs.

Per the original methods: The authors estimated nucleated cell counts from reference gene primer amplification. Profiled with immunoSEQ multiplex PCR; TCRdb holds only in-frame clones, not every one. V and J calls plus clone size are reproduced from that table; the DNA served to infer D and trimming. The top ten clones hold about 5.7% of a sample with fewer than 350,000 clones, around 88% of them seen once. This chain links TRBV5-1 with TRBJ1-2, with TRBD1 matching over 9 bases. Sequenced sample: PBMCs or T cells enriched from blood (not recorded which). This receptor was identified in a woman aged 40 to 50 who had recovered from COVID-19. Here the CDR3 reads CASNRDRADYGYTF. CDR3 DNA sequence: TGCGCCAGCAACCGGGACAGGGCAGACTATGGCTACACCTTC.